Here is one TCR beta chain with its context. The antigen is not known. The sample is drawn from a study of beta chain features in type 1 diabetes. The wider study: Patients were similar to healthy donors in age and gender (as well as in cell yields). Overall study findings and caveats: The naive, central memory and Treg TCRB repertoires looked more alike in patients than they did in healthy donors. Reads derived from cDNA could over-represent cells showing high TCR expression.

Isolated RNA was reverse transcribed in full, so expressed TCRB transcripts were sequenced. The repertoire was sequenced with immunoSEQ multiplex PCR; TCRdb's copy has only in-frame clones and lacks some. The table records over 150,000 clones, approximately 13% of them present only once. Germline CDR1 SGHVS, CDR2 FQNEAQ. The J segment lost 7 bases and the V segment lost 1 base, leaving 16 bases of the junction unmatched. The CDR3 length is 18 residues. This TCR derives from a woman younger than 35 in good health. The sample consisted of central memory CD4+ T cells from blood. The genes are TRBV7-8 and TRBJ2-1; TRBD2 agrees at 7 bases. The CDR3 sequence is CASSLELAGDAPWNEQFF. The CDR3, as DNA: TGTGCCAGCAGCTTAGAACTGGCGGGAGATGCCCCCTGGAATGAGCAGTTCTTC.